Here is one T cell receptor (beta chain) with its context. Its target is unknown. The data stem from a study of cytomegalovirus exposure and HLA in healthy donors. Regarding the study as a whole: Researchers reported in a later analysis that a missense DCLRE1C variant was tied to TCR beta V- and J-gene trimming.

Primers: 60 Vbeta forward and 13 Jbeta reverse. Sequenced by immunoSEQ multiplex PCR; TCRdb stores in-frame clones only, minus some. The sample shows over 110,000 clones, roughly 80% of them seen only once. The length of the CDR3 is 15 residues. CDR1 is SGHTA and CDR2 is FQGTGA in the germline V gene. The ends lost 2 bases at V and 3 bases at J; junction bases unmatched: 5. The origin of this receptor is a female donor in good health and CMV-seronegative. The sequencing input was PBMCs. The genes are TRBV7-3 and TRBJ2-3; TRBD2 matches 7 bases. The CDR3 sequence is CASSLQAGPTDTQYF. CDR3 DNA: TGTGCCAGCAGCTTACAAGCGGGACCGACAGATACGCAGTATTTT.